The source of this T cell receptor (beta chain) is a study of blood T cell repertoires in COVID-19. Study-level background: Whether acute or convalescent, the COVID-19 samples came from the United States, Italy and Spain. In each case, the material was cDNA or gDNA derived from T cells, B-cell-depleted T cells, or PBMCs.

Participants' reported clinical history set cohort assignment. In the authors' workflow: Estimation of nucleated cell counts relied on the amplification of reference gene primers. Generated by immunoSEQ multiplex PCR, the TCRdb table keeps only in-frame clones and is missing some. That table furnishes V, J and clone size, whereas the DNA furnished D and trimming. Of 150,000 to 200,000 clones listed, over 80% are singletons. Trimming took 1 base from V and 1 from J, leaving 14 bases between them. The CDR3 sequence is 16 residues long. CDR1 is LGHNA and CDR2 is YNFKEQ in the germline V gene. This clone has a handful of counts.

This chain joins TRBV4-2 and TRBJ2-7; TRBD1 is a possible D gene (5 bases). This clonotype was sampled from a woman in her twenties or thirties who had been exposed to COVID-19. The sequenced sample was PBMCs or T cells enriched from blood (not recorded which). DNA of the CDR3: TGTGCCAGCAGCCAAGTAGGGGTCACCTTATCCTACGAGCAGTACTTC. Residues: CASSQVGVTLSYEQYF.